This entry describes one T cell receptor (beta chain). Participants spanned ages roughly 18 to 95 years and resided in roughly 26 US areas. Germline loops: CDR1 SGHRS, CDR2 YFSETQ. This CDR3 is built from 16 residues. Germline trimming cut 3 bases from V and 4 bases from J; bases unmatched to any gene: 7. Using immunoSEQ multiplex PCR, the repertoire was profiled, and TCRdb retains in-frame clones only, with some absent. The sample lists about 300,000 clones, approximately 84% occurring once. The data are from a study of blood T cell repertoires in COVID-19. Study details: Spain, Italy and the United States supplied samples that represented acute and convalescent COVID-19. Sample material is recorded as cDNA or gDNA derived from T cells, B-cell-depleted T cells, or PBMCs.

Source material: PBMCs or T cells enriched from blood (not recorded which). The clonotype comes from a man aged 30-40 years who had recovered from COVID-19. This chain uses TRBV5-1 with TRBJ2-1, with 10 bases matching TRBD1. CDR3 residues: CASSSIPGQGYNEQFF. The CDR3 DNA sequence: TGCGCCAGCAGCTCCATCCCGGGACAGGGGTACAATGAGCAGTTCTTC.